Presented here are 10 T cell receptor beta chains from one specimen sequenced in a study of T cell repertoires in cytomegalovirus infection. TCRdb reprocessed the reads via MiXCR and lists one record per CDR3 protein. The sample lists about 770,000 distinct CDR3 sequences, 25% to 35% occurring once. No cognate antigen is known for these TCRs. The sample in question was cultured CD8+ T cells from PBMCs, obtained from culture after CMV antigen stimulation. These receptors were taken from a human donor in good health (CMV status not recorded). Some clones in this sample may be carry-over from other donors' samples.

This chain uses TRBV6-2 or TRBV6-3 with TRBJ2-1, with 7 bases fitting TRBD1. The trim removed 8 bases at V and 8 bases at J, leaving 9 bases unmatched. This CDR3 has 13 residues. The V gene's germline CDR1 is MNHEY and CDR2 SVGEGT. In nucleotides, the CDR3 is TGTGCCAGCGAGGGGGATGGGACAGATGAGCAGTTCTTC. Protein sequence: CASEGDGTDEQFF.

This chain connects TRBV28 to TRBJ1-2; 7 bases fit TRBD1. This CDR3 is 14 amino acids long. Germline CDR1 MDHEN, CDR2 SYDVKM. J gave up 8 bases and V 3 bases, and 9 bases lay outside the gene matches. CDR3 loop: CASSFLQGFWGYTF. For the CDR3, the DNA is TGTGCCAGCAGTTTTTTACAGGGGTTTTGGGGCTACACCTTC.

This clonotype has a handful of counts. V gene TRBV9 combines with J gene TRBJ2-1; TRBD2 matches at 12 bases. Germline assignment: CDR1 SGDLS and CDR2 YYNGEE. V was clipped by 3 bases and J by 8 bases; unmatched bases: 3. CDR3 length: 14 amino acids. CDR3 DNA sequence: TGTGCCAGCAGCGCTAGCGGGGGGGCCTATGAGCAGTTCTTC. Amino acid sequence: CASSASGGAYEQFF.

This clonotype was counted a few times. The chain has TRBV4-2 and TRBJ1-6; no firm D call. The germline V gene has CDR1 LGHNA and CDR2 YNFKEQ. This CDR3 comprises 15 residues. V was pared by 0 bases and J by 10 bases, with 13 bases between. CDR3 bases: TGTGCCAGCAGCCAAGAAGCCAGGCAAGACTCACCCCTCCACTTT. Translating it yields CASSQEARQDSPLHF.

This clonotype was picked up a small number of times. The chain is built from TRBV27 and TRBJ2-3; D may be TRBD1 (5 bases). This CDR3 has 15 amino acids. Germline assignment: CDR1 MNHEY and CDR2 SMNVEV (reference sequence). Trimming took off 0 bases at V and 2 bases at J, with 9 bases between the two ends. This chain's CDR3 is CASSLSGPYTDTQYF. The CDR3 nucleotides read TGTGCCAGCAGTTTATCGGGGCCCTACACAGATACGCAGTATTTT.

V is TRBV7-8 and J is TRBJ2-2, with D perhaps matching TRBD1 or TRBD2 (5 bases each). Germline CDR1 SGHVS, CDR2 FQNEAQ. The V end was cut by 2 bases, the J end by 5 bases, with 15 bases between. The CDR3 covers 16 residues. The CDR3 nucleotides read TGTGCCAGCAGCTTAAATTGGGACGTATTAACCGGGGAGCTGTTTTTT. This codes for CASSLNWDVLTGELFF.

V gene TRBV20-1 combines with J gene TRBJ1-2; D remains ambiguous. V was cut by 3 bases and J by 3 bases, with 2 bases left in between. The length of the CDR3 is 10 residues. CDR1 is DFQATT, CDR2 SNEGSKA, per germline (reference sequence). The CDR3 sequence is CSARDYGYTF. CDR3 bases: TGCAGTGCTAGGGACTATGGCTACACCTTC.

This sequence joins TRBV6-1 and TRBJ2-2, with a weak D call TRBD1 (6 bases). Trimming left V 4 bases short and J 3 bases short, with 12 bases between. CDR1 and CDR2 from the germline V gene are MNHNS and SASEGT. The CDR3 consists of 15 residues. CDR3 sequence reads: CASSADRSYTGELFF. The CDR3 nucleotides read TGTGCCAGCAGTGCAGACAGGTCCTACACCGGGGAGCTGTTTTTT.

This clonotype occurred many times. The chain recombines TRBV7-8 with TRBJ2-5; TRBD2 matches at 7 bases. From germline, CDR1 is SGHVS and CDR2 FQNEAQ. Trimming at V came to 0 bases and at J to 0 bases, leaving 1 base not matched to a gene. The length of the CDR3 is 15 residues. DNA of the CDR3: TGTGCCAGCAGCTTAGCGGCGGGGGACCAAGAGACCCAGTACTTC. Translated: CASSLAAGDQETQYF.

The chain carries TRBV19 and TRBJ2-7; D uncertain. The germline CDR1 and CDR2 sequences are LNHDA and SQIVND (reference sequence). V was shortened by 5 bases and J by 3 bases, with 14 bases between the two germline ends. The CDR3 extends over 14 amino acids. CDR3 in amino acids: CASSLGAHLYEQYF. The DNA for the CDR3 is TGTGCCAGTAGTCTAGGAGCCCACCTCTACGAGCAGTACTTC.